This is a list of T cell receptor beta chains from one sample in a study of persistence of HIV-infected CD4 T cells. The protocol was immunoSEQ multiplex PCR, while the TCRdb copy is restricted to in-frame clones and leaves out a portion. Seen here are tens of thousands of clones, about nine tenths observed once, and the top ten hold approximately 1.8%. Antigens of these TCRs are unknown. The sample in question was CD4+ T cells sorted from PBMCs after roughly 17-hour stimulation, obtained from a patient who received antiretroviral therapy. Receptors originate from an adult man with HIV who was CMV-seropositive. The CDR3 runs from the conserved cysteine through the conserved F or W. The order of the fields is J gene, D gene, clone size, CDR3 length, V gene, CDR3 DNA, CDR3 protein. A D gene is named only where the DNA matches it firmly. Size values are once, few and many counts, or a class for expanded clones, and some rows have none.

TRBJ1-2 | TRBD1 | . | 16 | TRBV24-1 | TGTGCCACCAGTGATGAAAGGACAGGGCCGCACTATGGCTACACCTTC | CATSDERTGPHYGYTF
TRBJ2-1 | . | . | 17 | TRBV7-8 | TGTGCCAGCAGCTCCTATTTTGAGATTAGCTCCTACAATGAGCAGTTCTTC | CASSSYFEISSYNEQFF
TRBJ1-1 | . | . | 13 | TRBV2 | TGTGCCAGCAGTGAGTGGGGGAACTTTGAAGCTTTCTTT | CASSEWGNFEAFF
TRBJ1-5 | . | . | 12 | TRBV12-3/TRBV12-4 | TGTGCCAGCAGTTTAGGGAATCAGCCCCAGCATTTT | CASSLGNQPQHF
TRBJ2-1 | . | . | 15 | TRBV7-2 | TGTGCCAGCAGCTTAAGAGTGGACTCCCACAATGAGCAGTTCTTC | CASSLRVDSHNEQFF
TRBJ1-5 | TRBD1 | . | 17 | TRBV19 | TGTGCCAGTAGTATAGATTTTGGGACAGGGGTGGATCAGCCCCAGCATTTT | CASSIDFGTGVDQPQHF
TRBJ1-2 | . | . | 10 | TRBV18 | TGTGCCAGCTCAGGGGATGGCTACACCTTC | CASSGDGYTF
TRBJ2-7 | . | . | 15 | TRBV28 | TGTGCCAGCACCTCCCCGGGGGCCAGAACCTACGAGCAGTACTTC | CASTSPGARTYEQYF
TRBJ1-6 | . | . | 14 | TRBV6-6 | TGTGCCAGCACTCACCTTGGTGAGGAATCACCCCTCCACTTT | CASTHLGEESPLHF
TRBJ2-2 | TRBD1 | . | 13 | TRBV19 | TGTGCCAGTGCCGGACAGGGTACCGGGGAGCTGTTTTTT | CASAGQGTGELFF
TRBJ2-7 | . | once | 18 | TRBV4-2 | TGTGCCAGCAGCCAAAGTCTTGCCGCGGAGGGCTGGAAATACGAGCAGTACTTC | CASSQSLAAEGWKYEQYF
TRBJ1-3 | . | . | 15 | TRBV18 | TGTGCCAGCTCACCCCCAGGGGTAGGAGGAAACACCATATATTTT | CASSPPGVGGNTIYF
TRBJ2-3 | . | . | 15 | TRBV6-2/TRBV6-3 | TGTGCCAGCAGTTACATGGGACTCACCACAGATACGCAGTATTTT | CASSYMGLTTDTQYF
TRBJ2-7 | . | . | 10 | TRBV28 | TGTGCCAGCAGTTTTGGTGTGCAGTACTTC | CASSFGVQYF
TRBJ2-3 | TRBD2 | . | 18 | TRBV5-1 | TGCGCCAGCAGCTCTGGAGTTGGCGGGGGGCTTGACACAGATACGCAGTATTTT | CASSSGVGGGLDTDTQYF
TRBJ1-6 | . | . | 15 | TRBV18 | TGTGCCAGCTCTCCTCGGGGGGGCGCAGATTCACCCCTCCACTTT | CASSPRGGADSPLHF
TRBJ2-3 | . | once | 15 | TRBV19 | TGTGCCAGTAAAGGAGGCAGGGAACTCACAGATACGCAGTATTTT | CASKGGRELTDTQYF
TRBJ2-2 | . | . | 14 | TRBV5-1 | TGCGCCAGCAGCTTGTTGACAGCGACCGGGGAGCTGTTTTTT | CASSLLTATGELFF
TRBJ2-5 | . | . | 12 | TRBV9 | TGTGCCAGCAGCGTCACACAGGAGACCCAGTACTTC | CASSVTQETQYF
TRBJ2-7 | . | . | 16 | TRBV5-1 | TGCGCCAGCAGCCCGACGCTGGTAAGGGCGACATACGAGCAGTACTTC | CASSPTLVRATYEQYF
TRBJ1-5 | . | . | 17 | TRBV12-5 | TGTGCTAGTGGTTGGGTCTTCGACAGTTTTAGCAATCAGCCCCAGCATTTT | CASGWVFDSFSNQPQHF
TRBJ1-6 | . | . | 15 | TRBV7-6 | TGTGCCAGCAGCCGTGCGGGACAATATAATTCACCCCTCCACTTT | CASSRAGQYNSPLHF
TRBJ2-7 | . | . | 15 | TRBV6-1 | TGTGCCAGCAGTGAAGGAGGAGGGGCTTTACACGAGCAGTACTTC | CASSEGGGALHEQYF
TRBJ1-1 | . | . | 14 | TRBV11-3 | TGTGCCAGCAGCCCCGGGGCGGTGAACACTGAAGCTTTCTTT | CASSPGAVNTEAFF
TRBJ1-2 | . | . | 13 | TRBV6-5 | TGTGCCAGCAGTTATCGGGCAGGGGATGGCTACACCTTC | CASSYRAGDGYTF
TRBJ1-1 | . | . | 12 | TRBV6-5 | TGTGCCATCGACAAGGGGAGGACTGAAGCTTTCTTT | CAIDKGRTEAFF
TRBJ2-7 | . | once | 12 | TRBV6-2/TRBV6-3 | TGTGCCAGCAGTCAGACCTCCTACGAGCAGTACTTC | CASSQTSYEQYF
TRBJ2-3 | TRBD2 | . | 17 | TRBV14 | TGTGCCAGCAGCCAAGATAAGGCGGGGGGGCCCCCAGATACGCAGTATTTT | CASSQDKAGGPPDTQYF
TRBJ2-5 | . | . | 13 | TRBV6-5 | TGTGCCAGCAGAAGACAACCCAAAGAGACCCAGTACTTC | CASRRQPKETQYF
TRBJ1-2 | TRBD1 | . | 14 | TRBV27 | TGTGCCAGCAGTTCAGGGGGCGGGAACTATGGCTACACCTTC | CASSSGGGNYGYTF
TRBJ2-3 | TRBD1 | . | 18 | TRBV5-1 | TGCGCCAGCAGGAAAACAGGGGGAAGTCATACTAGCACAGATACGCAGTATTTT | CASRKTGGSHTSTDTQYF
TRBJ2-2 | . | once | 15 | TRBV20-1 | TGCAGTGCTAGTCGTGAGACCCAGAACACCGGGGAGCTGTTTTTT | CSASRETQNTGELFF
TRBJ2-1 | TRBD2 | . | 16 | TRBV2 | TGTGCCAGCAGTGGGAGTAGCGGGGGGGTATACAATGAGCAGTTCTTC | CASSGSSGGVYNEQFF
TRBJ2-5 | TRBD1 | . | 16 | TRBV6-5 | TGTGCCAGCAGTTACTTCAGGACAGGGGGTCGGGAGACCCAGTACTTC | CASSYFRTGGRETQYF
TRBJ1-1 | . | . | 11 | TRBV19 | TGTGCCACGATATTATGGACTGAAGCTTTCTTT | CATILWTEAFF
TRBJ2-7 | TRBD1 | . | 15 | TRBV19 | TGTGCCAGTAGTAGGGGACAGGGTTACTCCTACGAGCAGTACTTC | CASSRGQGYSYEQYF
TRBJ2-5 | TRBD1 | . | 14 | TRBV18 | TGTGCCAGCTCACCACTGGACAGGGTGGAGACCCAGTACTTC | CASSPLDRVETQYF
TRBJ2-7 | TRBD1 | . | 15 | TRBV28 | TGTGCCAGCAGTCCTCCGGGACAGGGGGTGTACGAGCAGTACTTC | CASSPPGQGVYEQYF
TRBJ2-4 | . | . | 15 | TRBV12-5 | TGTGCTAGTGGTTTGGTTGGGGGGGCGCGGAACATTCAGTACTTC | CASGLVGGARNIQYF
TRBJ1-3 | . | . | 15 | TRBV16 | TGTGCCAGCAGCCAAGGTGGTCCCACTCTTAACACCATATATTTT | CASSQGGPTLNTIYF
TRBJ2-5 | TRBD1 | . | 15 | TRBV28 | TGTGCCAGCAGTTGGTCTTACAGGGGAGTCGGCACCCAGTACTTC | CASSWSYRGVGTQYF
TRBJ1-5 | . | once | 16 | TRBV4-2 | TGTGCCAGCAGCCCCCAATTGCGGGGGGGCAATCAGCCCCAGCATTTT | CASSPQLRGGNQPQHF
TRBJ2-3 | . | . | 14 | TRBV24-1 | TGTGCCACCAGTGATTTGCGGACCACAGATACGCAGTATTTT | CATSDLRTTDTQYF
TRBJ2-7 | TRBD2 | . | 17 | TRBV7-2 | TGTGCCAGCAGCTTAGCGGGACTAGCGGGGGACCCCTACGAGCAGTACTTC | CASSLAGLAGDPYEQYF
TRBJ2-7 | . | . | 15 | TRBV11-2 | TGTGCCAGCAGCTTAGGCTCTGGCGGGACCTACGAGCAGTACTTC | CASSLGSGGTYEQYF
TRBJ2-7 | . | . | 15 | TRBV28 | TGTGCCAGCAGTTTAAAGGGGTTAGGATCTGGCGAGCAGTACTTC | CASSLKGLGSGEQYF
TRBJ1-2 | . | . | 14 | TRBV28 | TGTGCCAGCAGCCCAGGAGGACTCAACTATGGCTACACCTTC | CASSPGGLNYGYTF
TRBJ2-2 | . | . | 13 | TRBV18 | TGTGCCAGCTCCCGAACAGACACCGGGGAGCTGTTTTTT | CASSRTDTGELFF
TRBJ1-5 | TRBD1 | few | 13 | TRBV28 | TGTGCCAGCAAACAGGGGGCTGTATGGCCCCAGCATTTT | CASKQGAVWPQHF
TRBJ2-2 | . | . | 13 | TRBV12-3/TRBV12-4 | TGTGCCAGCAGTCCCTCGAACACCGGGGAGCTGTTTTTT | CASSPSNTGELFF
TRBJ2-2 | TRBD1 | . | 15 | TRBV29-1 | TGCAGCGTTTCAAAGGGGGCTTTTAACACCGGGGAGCTGTTTTTT | CSVSKGAFNTGELFF
TRBJ1-5 | . | . | 13 | TRBV30 | TGTGCCTGGTCAGAGAATAGCAATCAGCCCCAGCATTTT | CAWSENSNQPQHF
TRBJ1-5 | . | . | 16 | TRBV28 | TGTGCCAGCAGTTTAAATCCGGGACGGGGTAATCAGCCCCAGCATTTT | CASSLNPGRGNQPQHF
TRBJ2-3 | TRBD1 | . | 15 | TRBV18 | TGTGCCAGCTCCCCCGGGACAGGGGACACAGATACGCAGTATTTT | CASSPGTGDTDTQYF
TRBJ1-2 | TRBD1 | few | 15 | TRBV7-9 | TGTGCCAGCAGCTTAGATGGACAGGGAATCGGCGGCTACACCTTC | CASSLDGQGIGGYTF